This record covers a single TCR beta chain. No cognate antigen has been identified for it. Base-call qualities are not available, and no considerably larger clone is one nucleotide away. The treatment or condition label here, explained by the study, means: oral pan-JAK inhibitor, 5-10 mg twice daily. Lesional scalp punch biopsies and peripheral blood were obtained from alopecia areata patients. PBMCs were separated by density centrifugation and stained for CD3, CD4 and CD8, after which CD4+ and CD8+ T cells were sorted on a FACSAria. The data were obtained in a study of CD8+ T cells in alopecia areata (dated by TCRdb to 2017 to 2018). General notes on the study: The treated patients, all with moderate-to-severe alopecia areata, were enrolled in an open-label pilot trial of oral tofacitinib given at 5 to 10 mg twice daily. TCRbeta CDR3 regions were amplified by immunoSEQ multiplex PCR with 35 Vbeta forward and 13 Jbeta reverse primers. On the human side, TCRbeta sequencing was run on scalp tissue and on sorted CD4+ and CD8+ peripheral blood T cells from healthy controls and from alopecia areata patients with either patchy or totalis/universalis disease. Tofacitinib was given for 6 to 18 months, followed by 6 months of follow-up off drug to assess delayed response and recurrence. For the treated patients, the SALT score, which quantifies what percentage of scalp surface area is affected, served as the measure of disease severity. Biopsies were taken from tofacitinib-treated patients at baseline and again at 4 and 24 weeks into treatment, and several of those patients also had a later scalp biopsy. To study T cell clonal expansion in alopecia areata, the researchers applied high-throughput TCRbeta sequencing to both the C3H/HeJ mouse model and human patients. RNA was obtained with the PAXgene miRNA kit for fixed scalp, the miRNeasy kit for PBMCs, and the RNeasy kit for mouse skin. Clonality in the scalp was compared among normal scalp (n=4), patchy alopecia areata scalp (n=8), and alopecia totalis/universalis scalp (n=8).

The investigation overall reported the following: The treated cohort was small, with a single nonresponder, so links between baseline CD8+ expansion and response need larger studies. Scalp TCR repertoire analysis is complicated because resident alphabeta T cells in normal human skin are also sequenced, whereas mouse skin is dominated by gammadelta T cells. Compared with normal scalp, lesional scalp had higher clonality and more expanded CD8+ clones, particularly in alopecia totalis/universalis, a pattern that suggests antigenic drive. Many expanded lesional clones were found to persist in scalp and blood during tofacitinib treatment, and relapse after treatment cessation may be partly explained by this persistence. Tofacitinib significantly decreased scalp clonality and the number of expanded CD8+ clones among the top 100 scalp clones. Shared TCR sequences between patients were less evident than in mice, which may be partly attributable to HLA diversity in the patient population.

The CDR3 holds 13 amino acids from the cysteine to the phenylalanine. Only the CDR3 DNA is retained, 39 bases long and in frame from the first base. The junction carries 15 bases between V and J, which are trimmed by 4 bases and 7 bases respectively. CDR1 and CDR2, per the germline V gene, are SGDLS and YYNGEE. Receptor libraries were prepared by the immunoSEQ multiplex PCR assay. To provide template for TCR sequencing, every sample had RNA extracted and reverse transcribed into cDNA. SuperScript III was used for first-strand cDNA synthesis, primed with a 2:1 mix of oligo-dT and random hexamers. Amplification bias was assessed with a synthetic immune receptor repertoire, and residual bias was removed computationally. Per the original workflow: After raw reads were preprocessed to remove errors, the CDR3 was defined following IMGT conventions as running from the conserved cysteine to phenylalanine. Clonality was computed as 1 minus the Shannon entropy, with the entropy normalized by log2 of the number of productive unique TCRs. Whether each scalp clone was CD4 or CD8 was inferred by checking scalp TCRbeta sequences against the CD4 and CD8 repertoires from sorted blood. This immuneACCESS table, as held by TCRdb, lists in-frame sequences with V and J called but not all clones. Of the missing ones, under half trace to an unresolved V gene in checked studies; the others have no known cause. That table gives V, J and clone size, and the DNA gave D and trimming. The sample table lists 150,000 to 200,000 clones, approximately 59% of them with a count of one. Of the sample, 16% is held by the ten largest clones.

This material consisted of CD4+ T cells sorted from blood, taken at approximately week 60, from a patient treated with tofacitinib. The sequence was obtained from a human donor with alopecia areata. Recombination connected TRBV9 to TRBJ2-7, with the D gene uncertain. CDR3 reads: CASSPTVVSEQYF. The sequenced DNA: TGTGCCAGCAGCCCGACGGTCGTCTCAGAGCAGTACTTC.